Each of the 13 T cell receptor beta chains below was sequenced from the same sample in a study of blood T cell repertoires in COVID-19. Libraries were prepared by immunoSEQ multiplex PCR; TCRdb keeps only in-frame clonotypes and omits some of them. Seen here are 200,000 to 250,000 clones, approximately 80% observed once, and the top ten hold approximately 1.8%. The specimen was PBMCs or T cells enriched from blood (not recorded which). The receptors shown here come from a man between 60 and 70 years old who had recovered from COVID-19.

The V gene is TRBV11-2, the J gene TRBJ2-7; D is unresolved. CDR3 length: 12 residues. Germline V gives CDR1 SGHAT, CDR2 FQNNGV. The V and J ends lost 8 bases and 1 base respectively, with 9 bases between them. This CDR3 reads CASEAESYEQYF. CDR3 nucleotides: TGTGCCAGCGAAGCCGAATCCTACGAGCAGTACTTC.

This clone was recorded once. CDR3 region: CASSTRQRDTEAFF. In DNA, the CDR3 is TGTGCCAGCAGCACTCGACAGCGAGACACTGAAGCTTTCTTT. V is TRBV7-2 and J is TRBJ1-1; weak D call: TRBD1 (5 bases). Germline CDR1 SGHTA, CDR2 FQGNSA. Trimming took off 5 bases at V and 3 bases at J, with 13 bases between the two ends. This CDR3 spans 14 amino acids.

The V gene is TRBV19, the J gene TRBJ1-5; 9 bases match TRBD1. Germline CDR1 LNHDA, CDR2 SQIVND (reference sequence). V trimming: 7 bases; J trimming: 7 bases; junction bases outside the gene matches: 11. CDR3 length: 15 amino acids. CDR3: CASTRTGGAEQPQHF. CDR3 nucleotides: TGTGCCAGTACCCGAACAGGGGGCGCTGAACAGCCCCAGCATTTT.

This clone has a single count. CDR3 residues: CASSEATGTEQYF. The CDR3 DNA is TGTGCCAGCAGTGAAGCGACAGGGACCGAGCAGTACTTC. The rearrangement links TRBV6-1 to TRBJ2-7; 7 bases align to TRBD1. CDR1 MNHNS and CDR2 SASEGT come from the germline V gene. This CDR3 spans 13 amino acids. V dropped 0 bases and J dropped 6; count of bases not matched to a gene: 2.

The CDR3 DNA reads TGTGCCAGCAGTCGACATCCCGGGGAGCTGTTTTTT. This sequence encodes CASSRHPGELFF. The chain uses TRBV6-4 and TRBJ2-2; the D is unclear. This CDR3 is 12 amino acids long. V shed 5 bases and J shed 6 bases, with 7 bases lying between them. Germline CDR1 MRHNA, CDR2 SNTAGT.

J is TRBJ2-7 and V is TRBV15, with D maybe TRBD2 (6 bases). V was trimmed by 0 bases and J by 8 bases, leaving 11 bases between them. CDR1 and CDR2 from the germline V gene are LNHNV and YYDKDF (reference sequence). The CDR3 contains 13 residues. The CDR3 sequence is CATSRDLGGKQYF. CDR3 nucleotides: TGTGCCACCAGCAGAGATCTGGGGGGTAAGCAGTACTTC.

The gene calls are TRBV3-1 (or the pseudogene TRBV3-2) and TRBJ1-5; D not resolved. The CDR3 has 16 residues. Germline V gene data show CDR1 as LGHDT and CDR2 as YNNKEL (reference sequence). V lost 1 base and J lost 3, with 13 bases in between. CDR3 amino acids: CASSQGGSLPNQPQHF. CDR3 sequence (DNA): TGTGCCAGCAGCCAAGGAGGGTCCCTACCCAATCAGCCCCAGCATTTT.

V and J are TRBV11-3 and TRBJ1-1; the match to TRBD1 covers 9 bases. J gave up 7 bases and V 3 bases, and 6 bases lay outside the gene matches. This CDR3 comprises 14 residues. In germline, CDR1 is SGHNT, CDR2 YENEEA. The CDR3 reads CASSLVSGQGEAFF. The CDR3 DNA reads TGTGCCAGCAGCTTGGTTTCGGGACAGGGTGAAGCTTTCTTT.

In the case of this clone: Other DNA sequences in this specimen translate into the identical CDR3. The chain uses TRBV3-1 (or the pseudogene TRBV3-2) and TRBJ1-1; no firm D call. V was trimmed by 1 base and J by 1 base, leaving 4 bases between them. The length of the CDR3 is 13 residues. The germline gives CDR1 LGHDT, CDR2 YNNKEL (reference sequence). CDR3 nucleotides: TGTGCCAGCAGCCAAGCAAAGAACACTGAAGCTTTCTTT. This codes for CASSQAKNTEAFF.

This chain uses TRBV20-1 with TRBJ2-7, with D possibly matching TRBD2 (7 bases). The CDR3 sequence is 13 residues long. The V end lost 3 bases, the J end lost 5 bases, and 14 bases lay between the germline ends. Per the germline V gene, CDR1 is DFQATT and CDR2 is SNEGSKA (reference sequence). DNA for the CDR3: TGCAGTGCTAGTGAGGGGGGGCAACACGAGCAGTACTTC. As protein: CSASEGGQHEQYF.

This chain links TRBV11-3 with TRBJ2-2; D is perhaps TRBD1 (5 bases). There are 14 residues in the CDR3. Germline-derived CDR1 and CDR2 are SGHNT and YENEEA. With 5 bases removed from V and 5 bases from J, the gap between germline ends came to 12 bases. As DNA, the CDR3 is TGTGCCAGCAGCCTTGGACAACTAACCGGGGAGCTGTTTTTT. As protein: CASSLGQLTGELFF.

CDR3 nucleotide sequence: TGTGCCAGCAGCCGGGGACAGGGGGCATTTAATACGCAGTATTTT. It is translated as CASSRGQGAFNTQYF. The chain uses TRBV7-2 and TRBJ2-3, with TRBD1 matching 12 bases. The CDR3 spans 15 residues. Germline loops: CDR1 SGHTA, CDR2 FQGNSA. J gave up 7 bases and V 5 bases, and 7 bases lay outside the gene matches.

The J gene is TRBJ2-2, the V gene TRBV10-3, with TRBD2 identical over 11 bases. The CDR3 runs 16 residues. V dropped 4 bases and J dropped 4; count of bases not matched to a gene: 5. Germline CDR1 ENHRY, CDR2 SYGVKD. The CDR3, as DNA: TGTGCCATCAGTGGTAGCGGGGGGGCCATCACCGGGGAGCTGTTTTTT. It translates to CAISGSGGAITGELFF.